This TCR beta chain was recorded in a study of blood T cell repertoires in COVID-19 (dated by TCRdb to 2020 to 2021). Context from the whole study: Collaborator samples came from the United States, Italy and Spain and covered acute and convalescent phases of COVID-19. The material from the prospective study consisted of cDNA or gDNA derived from T cells, B-cell-depleted T cells, or PBMCs. Deeply sampled blood TCRbeta repertoires from subjects exposed to, actively infected with, or recovered from COVID-19 were included in the dataset. The repertoires were released in a freely available public database meant as a resource for research on the immune response to SARS-CoV-2. The samples were drawn from two sources: the first 160 participants of the ongoing ImmuneRACE study, and 1,200 or so subjects contributed by 6 global collaborators. A de-identified subject ID, COVID-19 status, age in years and sex were almost always included in the sample metadata. HLA class I and class II types, where available, came from metadata supplied by the sample provider rather than from assay-based typing. Beyond this particular receptor, the publication reports: How much clinical and demographic metadata was included differed by source and by participant, and the metadata was provided uncurated.

TCRbeta CDR3 regions were amplified from genomic DNA using the immunoSEQ Assay, a bias-controlled multiplex PCR. The published analysis was carried out like this. Within the assay, amplification of reference gene primers was used to estimate how many nucleated cells each sample contained. To quantify the absolute abundance of each unique TCRbeta CDR3 rearrangement, sequence reads were collapsed and filtered. For each sample, productive Simpson clonality was calculated as the square root of Simpson's diversity index over productive rearrangements. TCRdb holds this immuneACCESS table with in-frame rearrangements only. Some clones are missing; in checked studies, unresolved V genes explain under half, and the rest has no known cause. The V and J calls and clone size are taken from that table; D and trimming were inferred from the DNA. For this sample there are fewer than 500,000 clones; around 89% appear just once. The top ten hold 4.3% of the sample.

The collaborating institutions used their own protocols to collect whole blood in K2EDTA tubes. For TCRbeta analysis, collaborators shipped samples as frozen whole blood, isolated PBMCs, or DNA extracted from either of those sample types. On this clone: There is no known antigen for this receptor. No clone much larger than this one lies a single base away; base qualities are absent.

Trimming costs V 0 bases and J 4 bases, and their ends lie 8 bases apart. The CDR3 goes from the cysteine to the phenylalanine over 13 residues. Of all the DNA, just the CDR3 is kept, 39 bases in frame from base 1. CDR1 and CDR2 (SGHRS, YFSETQ) derive from the germline V gene. The sequencing input was peripheral blood. The sequence came from a woman aged 30 to 39 with acute or convalescent COVID-19. Rearrangement joined TRBV5-1 to TRBJ2-7; 5 matching bases give a weak D call of TRBD1. The DNA sequence follows: TGCGCCAGCAGCTTGGACAGGACGTACGAGCAGTACTTC. Its protein reads: CASSLDRTYEQYF. Outside the CDR3, residues come from the reference TRBV5-1 and TRBJ2-7 proteins, so the full variable domain is: KAGVTQTPRYLIKTRGQQVTLSCSPISGHRSVSWYQQTPGQGLQFLFEYFSETQRNKGNFPGRFSGRQFSNSRSEMNVSTLELGDSALYLCASSLDRTYEQYFGPGTRLTVT.